What follows are 3 T cell receptor beta chains derived from one specimen sequenced in a study of blood T cell repertoires in COVID-19. The data were produced by immunoSEQ multiplex PCR, yet TCRdb's version contains in-frame clones alone and is incomplete. This table holds around 41,000 clones, around 83% found once. The sample comprised peripheral blood. These receptors all stem from a woman older than 75 with acute or convalescent COVID-19.

The rearrangement links TRBV19 to TRBJ1-3; 9 bases are a match to TRBD1. V was pared by 8 bases and J by 1 base, with 3 bases of the junction left unmatched. Per germline, CDR1 LNHDA and CDR2 SQIVND (reference sequence). The CDR3 loop spans 14 amino acids. CDR3: CASLDRGSGNTIYF. The CDR3 nucleotides read TGTGCCAGTCTTGACAGGGGGTCTGGAAACACCATATATTTT.

The chain links TRBV30 to TRBJ2-3; maybe TRBD2 (6 bases). Trimming pared 8 bases from V and 9 bases from J, leaving 18 bases between. This CDR3 is built from 12 residues. Germline CDR1 reads GTSNPN; CDR2 reads SVGIG (reference sequence). The CDR3 coding sequence is TGTGCCGGAGGGGACTCCCCGGGCACGCAGTATTTT. Its protein is CAGGDSPGTQYF.

The rearrangement uses TRBV4-1 and TRBJ1-4, with D unresolved. CDR3 size: 15 residues. Trimming took 4 bases from V and 3 from J, leaving 12 bases between them. Germline V gene lookup returns CDR1 MGHRA and CDR2 YSYEKL. DNA of the CDR3: TGCGCCAGCAGCCGTAATCAGGAGGCTAATGAAAAACTGTTTTTT. It encodes CASSRNQEANEKLFF.